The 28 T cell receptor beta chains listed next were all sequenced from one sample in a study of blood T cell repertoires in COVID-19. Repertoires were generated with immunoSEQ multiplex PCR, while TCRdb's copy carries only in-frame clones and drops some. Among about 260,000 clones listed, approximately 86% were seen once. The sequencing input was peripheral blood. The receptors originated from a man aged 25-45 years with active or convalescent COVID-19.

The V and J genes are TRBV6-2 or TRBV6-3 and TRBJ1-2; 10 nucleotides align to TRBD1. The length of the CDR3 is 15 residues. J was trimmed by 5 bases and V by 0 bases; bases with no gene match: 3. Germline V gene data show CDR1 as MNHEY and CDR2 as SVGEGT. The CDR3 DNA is TGTGCCAGCAGTTACTCCGGGACAGGGGCGTATGGCTACACCTTC. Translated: CASSYSGTGAYGYTF.

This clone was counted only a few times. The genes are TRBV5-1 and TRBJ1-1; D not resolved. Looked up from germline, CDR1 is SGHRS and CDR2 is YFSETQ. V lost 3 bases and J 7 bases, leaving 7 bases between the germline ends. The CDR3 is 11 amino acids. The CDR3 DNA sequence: TGCGCCAGCAGCTGGGAGGGTGAAGCTTTCTTT. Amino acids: CASSWEGEAFF.

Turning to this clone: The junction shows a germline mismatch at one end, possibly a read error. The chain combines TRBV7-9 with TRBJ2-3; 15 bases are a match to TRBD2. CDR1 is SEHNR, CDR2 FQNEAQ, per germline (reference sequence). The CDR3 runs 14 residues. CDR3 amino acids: CASSPIGLAGGPGF. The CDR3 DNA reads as TGTGCCAGCAGCCCCATAGGACTAGCGGGGGGGCCCGGTTTT.

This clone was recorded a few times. The CDR3 DNA reads as TGTGCCAGCTCACGCGGGCTTCGAGGAAGCTCCTATAATTCACCCCTCCACTTT. It translates to CASSRGLRGSSYNSPLHF. The V and J genes are TRBV18 and TRBJ1-6; D remains ambiguous. V lost 4 bases and J lost 0, with 16 bases in between. Germline CDR1 is KGHSH and CDR2 is LQKENI. This CDR3 has 18 residues.

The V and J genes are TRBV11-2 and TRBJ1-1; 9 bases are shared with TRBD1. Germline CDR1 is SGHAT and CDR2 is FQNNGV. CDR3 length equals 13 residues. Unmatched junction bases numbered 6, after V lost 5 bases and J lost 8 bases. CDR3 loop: CASSGGTGYEAFF. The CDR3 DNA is TGTGCCAGCAGCGGGGGGACAGGGTACGAAGCTTTCTTT.

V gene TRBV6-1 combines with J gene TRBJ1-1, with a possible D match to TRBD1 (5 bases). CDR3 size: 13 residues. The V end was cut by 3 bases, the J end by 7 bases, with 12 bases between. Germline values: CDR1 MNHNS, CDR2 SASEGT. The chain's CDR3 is CASSELETDEAFF. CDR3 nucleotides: TGTGCCAGCAGTGAGCTTGAGACAGATGAAGCTTTCTTT.

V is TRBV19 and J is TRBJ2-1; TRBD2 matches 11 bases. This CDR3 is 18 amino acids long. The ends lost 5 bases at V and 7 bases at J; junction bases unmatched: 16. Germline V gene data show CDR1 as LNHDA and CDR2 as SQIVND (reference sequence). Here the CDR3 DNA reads TGTGCCAGTAGTTACCGTCGCTCTAGCGGGGGGCCTCGAAATGAGCAGTTCTTC. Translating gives CASSYRRSSGGPRNEQFF. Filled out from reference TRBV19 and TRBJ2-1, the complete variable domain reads DGGITQSPKYLFRKEGQNVTLSCEQNLNHDAMYWYRQDPGQGLRLIYYSQIVNDFQKGDIAEGYSVSREKKESFPLTVTSAQKNPTAFYLCASSYRRSSGGPRNEQFFGPGTRLTVL.

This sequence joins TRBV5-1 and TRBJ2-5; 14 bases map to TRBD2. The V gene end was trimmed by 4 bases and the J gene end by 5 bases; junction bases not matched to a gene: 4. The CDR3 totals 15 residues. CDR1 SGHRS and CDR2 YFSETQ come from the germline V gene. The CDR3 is CASSAGLAGGETQYF. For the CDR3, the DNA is TGCGCCAGCAGCGCAGGACTAGCGGGGGGTGAGACCCAGTACTTC.

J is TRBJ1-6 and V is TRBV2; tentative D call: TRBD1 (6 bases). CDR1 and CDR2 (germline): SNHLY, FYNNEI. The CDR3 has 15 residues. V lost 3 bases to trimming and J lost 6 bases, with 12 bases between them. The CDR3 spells CASSELGRGNSPLHF. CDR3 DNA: TGTGCCAGCAGTGAGTTGGGCAGGGGTAATTCACCCCTCCACTTT.

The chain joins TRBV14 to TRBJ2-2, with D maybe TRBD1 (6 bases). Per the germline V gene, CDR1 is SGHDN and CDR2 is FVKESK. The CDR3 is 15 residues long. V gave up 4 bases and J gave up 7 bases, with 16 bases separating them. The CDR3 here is CASSPTGLKGGELFF. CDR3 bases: TGTGCCAGCAGCCCGACAGGCCTCAAGGGCGGGGAGCTGTTTTTT.

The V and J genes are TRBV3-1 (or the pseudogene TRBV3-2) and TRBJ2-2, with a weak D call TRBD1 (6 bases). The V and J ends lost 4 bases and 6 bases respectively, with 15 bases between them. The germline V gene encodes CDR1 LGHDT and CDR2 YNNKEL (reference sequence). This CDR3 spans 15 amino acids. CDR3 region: CASSLNRVPPGELFF. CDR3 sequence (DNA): TGTGCCAGCAGCCTAAACAGGGTCCCTCCCGGGGAGCTGTTTTTT.

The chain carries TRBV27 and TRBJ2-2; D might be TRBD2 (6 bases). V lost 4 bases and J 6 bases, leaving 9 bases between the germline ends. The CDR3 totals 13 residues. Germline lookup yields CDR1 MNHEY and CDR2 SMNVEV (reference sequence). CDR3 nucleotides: TGTGCCAGCAGTTCTTGGGGGGCCGGGGAGCTGTTTTTT. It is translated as CASSSWGAGELFF.

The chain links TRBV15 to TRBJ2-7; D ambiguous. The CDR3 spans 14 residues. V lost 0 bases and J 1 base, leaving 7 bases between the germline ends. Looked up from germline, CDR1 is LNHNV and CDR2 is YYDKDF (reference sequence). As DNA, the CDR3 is TGTGCCACCAGCAGAGAGGGCAGATCCTACGAGCAGTACTTC. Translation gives CATSREGRSYEQYF.

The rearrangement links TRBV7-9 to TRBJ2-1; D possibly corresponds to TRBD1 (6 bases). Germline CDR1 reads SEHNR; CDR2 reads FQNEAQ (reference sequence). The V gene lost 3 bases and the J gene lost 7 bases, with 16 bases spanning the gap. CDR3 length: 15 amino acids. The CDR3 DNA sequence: TGTGCCAGCAGCTTTTCAGGGGTTATGGGGAATGAGCAGTTCTTC. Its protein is CASSFSGVMGNEQFF.

The DNA for the CDR3 is TGTGCCAGCATCGAAAACAGGAACACTGAAGCTTTCTTT. Its protein is CASIENRNTEAFF. The chain recombines TRBV7-2 with TRBJ1-1; D is unclear. V gave up 7 bases and J gave up 1 base, with 10 bases separating them. The germline gives CDR1 SGHTA, CDR2 FQGNSA. The length of the CDR3 is 13 residues.

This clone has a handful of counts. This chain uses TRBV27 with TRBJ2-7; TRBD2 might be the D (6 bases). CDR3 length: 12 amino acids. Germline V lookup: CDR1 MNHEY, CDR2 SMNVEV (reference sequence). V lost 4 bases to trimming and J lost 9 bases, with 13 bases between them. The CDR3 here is CASSSTLGGQYF. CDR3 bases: TGTGCCAGCAGTTCGACCCTGGGAGGGCAGTACTTC.

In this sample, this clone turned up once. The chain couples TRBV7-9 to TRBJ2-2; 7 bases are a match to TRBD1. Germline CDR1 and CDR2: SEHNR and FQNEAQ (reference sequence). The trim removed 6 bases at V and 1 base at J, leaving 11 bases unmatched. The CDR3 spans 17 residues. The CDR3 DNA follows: TGTGCCAGCAGTACCAAGACCGGGACAGTGAACACCGGGGAGCTGTTTTTT. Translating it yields CASSTKTGTVNTGELFF.

The CDR3 protein is CASSLAAGTGELFF. CDR3 sequence (DNA): TGTGCCAGCAGCTTAGCTGCAGGGACCGGGGAGCTGTTTTTT. The chain links TRBV11-2 to TRBJ2-2; a weak D match, TRBD1 (5 bases). The length of the CDR3 is 14 residues. Trimming shortened V by 1 base and J by 5 bases, and 8 bases separated the two germline ends. Germline V gene lookup returns CDR1 SGHAT and CDR2 FQNNGV.

The CDR3 sequence: CASSYRQGLGTGELFF. CDR3 DNA: TGTGCCAGCAGTTACCGGCAGGGGTTGGGTACCGGGGAGCTGTTTTTT. This chain links TRBV6-2 or TRBV6-3 with TRBJ2-2; D possibly corresponds to TRBD1 (6 bases). The CDR3 totals 16 residues. The V end was cut by 2 bases, the J end by 5 bases, with 15 bases between. Germline CDR1 and CDR2: MNHEY and SVGEGT.

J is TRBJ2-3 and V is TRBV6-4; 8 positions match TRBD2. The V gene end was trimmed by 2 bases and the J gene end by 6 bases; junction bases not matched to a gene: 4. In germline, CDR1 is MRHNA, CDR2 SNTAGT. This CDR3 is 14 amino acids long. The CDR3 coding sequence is TGTGCCAGCAGTGACGAAGCGGGGGTGGATACGCAGTATTTT. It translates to CASSDEAGVDTQYF.

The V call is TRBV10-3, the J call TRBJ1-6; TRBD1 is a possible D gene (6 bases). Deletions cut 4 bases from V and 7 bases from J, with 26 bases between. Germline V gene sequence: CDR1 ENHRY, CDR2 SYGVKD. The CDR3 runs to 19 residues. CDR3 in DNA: TGTGCCATCAGTGGCGACCTGGTGGACGTGGGACAAGGAAATTCACCCCTCCACTTT. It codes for CAISGDLVDVGQGNSPLHF.

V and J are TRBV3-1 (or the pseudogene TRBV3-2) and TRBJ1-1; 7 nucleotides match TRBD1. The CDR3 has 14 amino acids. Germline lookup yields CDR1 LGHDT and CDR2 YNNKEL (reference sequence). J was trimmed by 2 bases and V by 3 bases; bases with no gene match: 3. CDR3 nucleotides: TGTGCCAGCAGCCAGGGACAGTCCAACACTGAAGCTTTCTTT. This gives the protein CASSQGQSNTEAFF.

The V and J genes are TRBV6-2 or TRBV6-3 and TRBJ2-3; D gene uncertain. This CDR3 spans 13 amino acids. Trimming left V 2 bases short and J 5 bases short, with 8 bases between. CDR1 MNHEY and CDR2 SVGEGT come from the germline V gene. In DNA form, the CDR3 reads TGTGCCAGCAGTTACCTGCTAGGAGATACGCAGTATTTT. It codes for CASSYLLGDTQYF.

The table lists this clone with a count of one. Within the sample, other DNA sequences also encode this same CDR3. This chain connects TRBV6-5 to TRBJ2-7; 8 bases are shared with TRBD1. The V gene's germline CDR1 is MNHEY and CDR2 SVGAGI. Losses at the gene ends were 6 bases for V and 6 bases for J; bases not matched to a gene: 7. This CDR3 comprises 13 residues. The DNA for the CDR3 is TGTGCCAGCAGACCAGGACAGGGTAGCGAGCAGTACTTC. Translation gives CASRPGQGSEQYF.

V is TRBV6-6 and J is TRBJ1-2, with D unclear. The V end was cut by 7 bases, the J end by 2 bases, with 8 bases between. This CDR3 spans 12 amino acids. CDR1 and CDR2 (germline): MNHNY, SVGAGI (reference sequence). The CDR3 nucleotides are TGTGCCAGCACCTCGTCGAACTATGGCTACACCTTC. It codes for CASTSSNYGYTF.

CDR3 loop: CASSFSGGPDNEQFF. CDR3 nucleotides: TGTGCCAGCAGCTTTAGCGGGGGACCTGACAATGAGCAGTTCTTC. V is TRBV27 and J is TRBJ2-1; 9 positions match TRBD2. The V gene's germline CDR1 is MNHEY and CDR2 SMNVEV (reference sequence). V gave up 6 bases and J gave up 5 bases; unmatched junction bases: 8. CDR3 length: 15 amino acids.

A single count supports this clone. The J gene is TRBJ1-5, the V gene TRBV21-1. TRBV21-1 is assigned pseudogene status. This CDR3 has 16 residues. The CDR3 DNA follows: TGTGCCAGCAGCAAAGAGACGGGGGATGGCAATCAGCCCCAGCATTTT. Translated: CASSKETGDGNQPQHF.

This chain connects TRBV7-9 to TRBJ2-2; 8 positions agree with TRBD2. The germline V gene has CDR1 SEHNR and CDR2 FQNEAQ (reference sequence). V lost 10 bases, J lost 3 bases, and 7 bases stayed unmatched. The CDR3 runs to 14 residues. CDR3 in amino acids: CATPTGGDTGELFF. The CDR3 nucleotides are TGTGCCACACCTACGGGGGGGGACACCGGGGAGCTGTTTTTT.